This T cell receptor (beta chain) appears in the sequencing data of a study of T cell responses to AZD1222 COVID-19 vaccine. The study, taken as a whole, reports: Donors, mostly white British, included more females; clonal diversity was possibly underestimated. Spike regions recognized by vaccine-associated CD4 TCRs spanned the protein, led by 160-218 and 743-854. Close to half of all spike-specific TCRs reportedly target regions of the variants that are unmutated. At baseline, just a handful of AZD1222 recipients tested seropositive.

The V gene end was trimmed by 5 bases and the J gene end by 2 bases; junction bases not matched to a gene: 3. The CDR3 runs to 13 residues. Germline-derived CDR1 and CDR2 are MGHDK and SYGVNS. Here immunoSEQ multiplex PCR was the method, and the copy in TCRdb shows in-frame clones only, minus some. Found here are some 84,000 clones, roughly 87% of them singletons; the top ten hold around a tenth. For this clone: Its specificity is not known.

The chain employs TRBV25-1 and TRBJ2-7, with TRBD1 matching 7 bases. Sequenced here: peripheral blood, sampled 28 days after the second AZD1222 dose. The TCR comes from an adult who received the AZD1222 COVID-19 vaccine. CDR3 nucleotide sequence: TGTGCCAGCAGTCCAGGACAGGCCTACGAGCAGTACTTC. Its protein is CASSPGQAYEQYF.